Given below is one T cell receptor beta chain in context. Its antigen specificity is not known. No qualities accompany the bases; no much larger clone lies one base away. The sample comes from a study of blood T cell repertoires in COVID-19 (TCRdb year 2020). Some background on the complete study: The collaborator samples originated in the United States, Italy and Spain and spanned the acute and convalescent phases of COVID-19. The material from the prospective study consisted of cDNA or gDNA derived from T cells, B-cell-depleted T cells, or PBMCs. The dataset comprised deeply sampled blood TCRbeta repertoires from subjects exposed to, actively infected with, or recovered from COVID-19. A freely available public database, intended as a resource for researchers studying the immune response to SARS-CoV-2, is where the repertoires were released. Samples came from the ongoing ImmuneRACE study (first 160 participants) plus 1,254 subjects from 6 global collaborators. Sample metadata almost always included a de-identified subject ID, COVID-19 status, age in years and sex. Where HLA class I and class II types were available, the types were taken from metadata supplied by the sample provider, not from assay-based typing.

The study at large found these results: The amount of clinical and demographic metadata varied by source and participant and was provided uncurated.

TCRbeta CDR3 regions were amplified from genomic DNA using the immunoSEQ Assay, a bias-controlled multiplex PCR. The authors' analysis ran thus. The number of nucleated cells in each sample was estimated by amplification of reference gene primers within the assay. Sequence reads were collapsed and filtered to measure the absolute abundance of every unique TCRbeta CDR3 rearrangement. For each sample, productive Simpson clonality was calculated as the square root of Simpson's diversity index across productive rearrangements. The clones in this table, taken by TCRdb from immuneACCESS, are in-frame only. Not every clone is retained; where verified, under half of the shortfall comes from an unresolved V gene, and the cause of the rest is unknown. V, J and clone size are taken as reported in that table, and D and trimming were inferred from the DNA itself. Here the sample has under 350,000 clones; 80% to 90% occur a single time. The ten largest account for about 4.2% of the sample.

Participants in the prospective study were enrolled through a virtual design, were aged roughly 18 to 90 years, and lived in 24 United States geographic areas. In the prospective study, participants were assigned to cohorts based on the clinical history participants reported in a screening survey and a study questionnaire. Each participant in the prospective study had whole blood, serum and a nasopharyngeal or oropharyngeal swab collected by mobile phlebotomists. Additional blood draws and questionnaires over an approximately two-month period could optionally be provided by prospective study participants. Before DNA extraction, blood samples from the prospective study were shipped at room temperature or frozen. As encoded in the germline V gene, CDR1 is SQVTM while CDR2 is ANQGSEA. V drops 2 bases and J drops 7 bases, leaving 10 bases in between. The CDR3, from cysteine to phenylalanine, totals 12 residues. Left in the record is the CDR3 DNA by itself, 36 bases read in frame from the first base.

The receptor was isolated from a woman aged 40 to 50 with acute COVID-19. The specimen sequenced was PBMCs or T cells enriched from blood (not recorded which). The chain was built from TRBV29-1 and TRBJ2-3; the D region possibly corresponds to TRBD2 (7 bases align). The CDR3 sequence is CSVERGGHTQYF. The nucleotide sequence is TGCAGCGTTGAAAGGGGGGGACATACGCAGTATTTT.